This TCR beta chain appears in the sequencing data of a study of synovial regulatory T cells in juvenile arthritis. Per the germline V gene, CDR1 is MNHEY and CDR2 is SMNVEV (reference sequence). There are 16 residues in the CDR3. No coding sequence is recorded. Using immunoSEQ multiplex PCR, the repertoire was profiled, and TCRdb retains in-frame clones only, with some absent. The table for this sample gives about 10,000 clones. V usage is TRBV27 and J usage is TRBJ2-3; TCRdb returns TRBD2, unconfirmable since there is no DNA. Source material: Treg cells from blood. The subset denotes: remaining (HLA-DR-negative) circulating blood Treg cells. The sequence came from a donor younger than 30 with juvenile idiopathic arthritis. The CDR3 region is CASSSTPHLSTDTQYF.